This is a list of T cell receptor beta chains from one sample in a study of T cells after yellow fever vaccination. TCRdb independently ran MiXCR on the 5' RACE reads; one entry per CDR3 protein. The data show 400,000 or so distinct CDR3 sequences, with 9.5% to 13% seen just once and 18% held by the top ten. Here the sequenced sample was PBMCs, taken on the day of the first yellow fever vaccination. The receptors here all came from a man aged 18 to 29 who received the YFV17D yellow fever vaccine. Both conserved end residues are part of each CDR3. D genes are given only for firm matches. Size tells how often a clone was seen (once, few, many) or the class of an expanded clone, and some rows leave it out.

v_call,j_call,d_call,clone_size,cdr3_nt,cdr3_aa
TRBV5-6,TRBJ2-1,TRBD1,few,TGTGCCAGCAGCTTTCCAGGGGGCGCGGCCAATGAGCAGTTCTTC,CASSFPGGAANEQFF
TRBV19,TRBJ1-2,NA,NA,TGTGCCAGTAGTAACCCAGGACAGTCTTATGGCTACACCTTC,CASSNPGQSYGYTF
TRBV10-3,TRBJ2-3,NA,NA,TGTGCCATCATGGCTGGTGGGGTAGGCACAGATACGCAGTATTTT,CAIMAGGVGTDTQYF
TRBV7-8,TRBJ1-3,NA,few,TGTGCCAGCAGCGCTGGAAACACCATATATTTT,CASSAGNTIYF
TRBV20-1,TRBJ2-5,NA,many,TGCAGTGCAACGGGGGTGGCGGAGACCCAGTACTTC,CSATGVAETQYF
TRBV6-1,TRBJ2-2,TRBD1,few,TGTGCCAGCAGTGTCATTTGGCGAGGCACCGGGACAGGGGACACCGGGGAGCTGTTTTTT,CASSVIWRGTGTGDTGELFF
TRBV28,TRBJ2-5,TRBD2,NA,TGTGCCAGCACCGGGGTGCTAGCGGGGTTCAGAGAGACCCAGTACTTC,CASTGVLAGFRETQYF
TRBV7-2,TRBJ2-1,NA,NA,TGTGCCAGCAGCCGAAGGGACGGCTACAATGAGCAGTTCTTC,CASSRRDGYNEQFF
TRBV24-1,TRBJ2-3,TRBD1,NA,TGTGCCACCAGGGGGGACAGAACTACAGATACGCAGTATTTT,CATRGDRTTDTQYF
TRBV5-1,TRBJ2-5,TRBD1,few,TGCGCCAGCAGCCGGACAGGGACGGAGACCCAGTACTTC,CASSRTGTETQYF
TRBV7-2,TRBJ1-1,NA,few,TGTGCCAGCAGCTTGTACAGTAACACTGAAGCTTTCTTT,CASSLYSNTEAFF
TRBV12-3/TRBV12-4,TRBJ1-2,NA,many,TGTGCCAGCAGTTTAGCCTCGGGTAACTATGGCTACACCTTC,CASSLASGNYGYTF
TRBV9,TRBJ2-3,TRBD1,few,TGTGCCAGCACCCAACAGGGGGCGAGGGATACGCAGTATTTT,CASTQQGARDTQYF
TRBV10-1,TRBJ2-1,TRBD2,few,TGCGCCAGCAGTGAGTCGGGAGTAGCGGGGGTCTCGTTCTTC,CASSESGVAGVSFF
TRBV28,TRBJ1-3,NA,few,TGTGCCAGCAGTTTACCTCCTCGACCTACGGGAAACACCATATATTTT,CASSLPPRPTGNTIYF
TRBV7-2,TRBJ2-6,NA,few,TGTGCCAGCAGCAATCGGGACTCTGGGGCCAACGTCCTGACTTTC,CASSNRDSGANVLTF
TRBV12-3/TRBV12-4,TRBJ1-5,TRBD1,few,TGTGCCAGCAGCCCTTATATCGGGGACAGGATTTTGGATTTT,CASSPYIGDRILDF
TRBV7-3,TRBJ2-2,NA,many,TGTGCCAGCAGCTTAAACAGTATCCCCGGGGAGCTGTTTTTT,CASSLNSIPGELFF
TRBV3-1,TRBJ1-2,NA,NA,TGTGCCAGCAGCCACCGGCGGGGCTATGGCTACACCTTC,CASSHRRGYGYTF
TRBV6-1,TRBJ1-2,NA,few,TGTGCCAGCAGTCCCCAACTTGTCACTGGGGATGGCTACACCTTC,CASSPQLVTGDGYTF
TRBV28,TRBJ1-1,NA,NA,TGTGCCAGCAGTTTCCCGGGACCGACGGGGGAAGCTTTCTTT,CASSFPGPTGEAFF
TRBV24-1,TRBJ2-1,TRBD2,few,TGTGCCACCAGTGTGACTAGCGGGGCGGACAACAATGAGCAGTTCTTC,CATSVTSGADNNEQFF
TRBV7-9,TRBJ1-4,NA,NA,TGTGCCAGCAGCGCGGAGTATGAAAAACTGTTTTTT,CASSAEYEKLFF
TRBV5-6,TRBJ2-7,TRBD1,few,TGTGCCAGCATCCGAGGGGGCATAGGGACCTACGAGCAGTACTTC,CASIRGGIGTYEQYF
TRBV7-2,TRBJ1-5,TRBD1,NA,TGTGCCAGCAGCGAAGGGACAGCAGCCCTTCGGTCCCAGCATTTT,CASSEGTAALRSQHF
TRBV6-8,TRBJ2-5,NA,NA,TGTGCCAGCGGGTCCGTCCGTCCCCAGTACTTC,CASGSVRPQYF